The present T cell receptor beta chain was sequenced within a study of blood T cell repertoires in COVID-19. Overall study: The study drew acute and convalescent COVID-19 samples from the United States, Italy and Spain. Sources were T cells, B-cell-depleted T cells, or PBMCs; the material itself was cDNA or gDNA.

Per the germline V gene, CDR1 is SGHRS and CDR2 is YFSETQ. J lost 1 base, V lost 3 bases, and 12 bases had no gene match. The CDR3 has 19 amino acids. How the authors handled the data: Scientists estimated how many nucleated cells there were by amplifying reference gene primers. Some clones are missing from TCRdb's copy, which holds only in-frame ones; the method was immunoSEQ multiplex PCR. V and J calls and clone size are given by that table; D and trimming were obtained from the DNA. Among 130,000 to 150,000 clones listed, roughly 88% were seen once. The chain is built from TRBV5-1 and TRBJ2-1; 11 bases match TRBD1. The receptor comes from a man aged 60-69 years with active or convalescent COVID-19. The sequenced sample consisted of peripheral blood. CDR3 coding DNA: TGCGCCAGCAGCTCGCGGGGTGGACAGGGGGCTAAGTCCTACAATGAGCAGTTCTTC. Translated, it gives CASSSRGGQGAKSYNEQFF.